This T cell receptor (beta chain) was observed in a study of T cell responses to AZD1222 COVID-19 vaccine. Whole-study findings and limits: Elevations in Spike-specific TCR breadth and depth followed administration of two AZD1222 doses.

The data were produced by immunoSEQ multiplex PCR, yet TCRdb's version contains in-frame clones alone and is incomplete. The data show 200,000 or so clones, approximately 93% seen once. The CDR3 totals 15 residues. The germline gives CDR1 LGHNA, CDR2 YSLEER. Trimming pared 4 bases from V and 0 bases from J, leaving 10 bases between. With respect to this clone: Its antigen is not known.

The chain is built from TRBV4-3 and TRBJ1-5; a possible D gene is TRBD1 (6 bases). Sample: peripheral blood, taken 28 days after the second AZD1222 dose. The TCR comes from an adult who received the AZD1222 COVID-19 vaccine. This CDR3 is CASSPQGNSNQPQHF. In nucleotides, the CDR3 is TGCGCCAGCAGCCCCCAGGGGAATAGCAATCAGCCCCAGCATTTT.